This is a list of T cell receptor beta chains from one sample in a study of cytotoxic CD8 clonotypes in ibrutinib-treated CLL. Clones were read by immunoSEQ multiplex PCR, and TCRdb kept only the in-frame ones, dropping some. Among 25,000 to 30,000 clones listed, 75% to 85% were seen once. This specimen consisted of PBMCs, obtained after 24 months of ibrutinib treatment. Source of these receptors: a human donor with chronic lymphocytic leukemia. CDR3s include the opening cysteine and the closing phenylalanine or tryptophan. Clone size is stated in some rows and not others, as once, few, many or a class when expanded.

V,J,size,CDR3
TRBV7-3,TRBJ2-5,few,CASSPQGWRGETQYF
TRBV15,TRBJ2-7,-,CATSRERSSYEQYF
TRBV19,TRBJ1-4,-,CASRTGLTNEKLFF
TRBV19,TRBJ2-7,-,CASSLSGSNEQYF
TRBV6-6,TRBJ1-3,-,CASSPRTDGNTIYF
TRBV18,TRBJ1-1,-,CASSPSIEGSEAFF
TRBV5-1,TRBJ1-2,-,CASSLVPGRDYGYTF
TRBV6-5,TRBJ1-1,-,CASSLQGEGTEAFF
TRBV7-8,TRBJ2-1,-,CASSSTQGYNEQFF
TRBV28,TRBJ1-3,-,CASSLQQGALGNTIYF
TRBV5-1,TRBJ1-4,-,CASSNGTALLREKLFF
TRBV5-1,TRBJ1-3,-,CASSLDLEGNTIYF
TRBV6-6,TRBJ1-4,-,CASSPLDMGEKLFF
TRBV11-2,TRBJ2-5,-,CASSLRETQYF
TRBV5-1,TRBJ2-5,-,CASSLVAGSQETQYF
TRBV7-2,TRBJ2-3,-,CASSLDPTISTDTQYF
TRBV11-1,TRBJ1-2,-,CASSFSRFFNYGYTF
TRBV14,TRBJ1-4,-,CASSQGLGEKLFF
TRBV7-9,TRBJ1-3,-,CASSLGDGGNTIYF
TRBV12-5,TRBJ1-1,-,CASGPPGQGAEAFF
TRBV11-3,TRBJ2-3,-,CASSSGLAGGTDTQYF
TRBV7-9,TRBJ2-2,-,CASSLGPGELFF
TRBV7-9,TRBJ1-2,-,CASSPGDYGYTF
TRBV13,TRBJ2-7,few,CASSSRQGDFEQYF
TRBV7-3,TRBJ1-1,-,CASSLSRGTEAFF
TRBV12-5,TRBJ2-1,-,CASGSTLHGDNEQFF
TRBV5-5,TRBJ1-2,-,CASSGQTGPNYGYTF
TRBV28,TRBJ2-7,-,CASAEILQGPNEQYF
TRBV10-3,TRBJ1-1,-,CAIRGNRDGHEAFF
TRBV11-2,TRBJ2-1,-,CASSLGGLAGAAVFNEQFF
TRBV7-9,TRBJ2-7,-,CASSGGGQPYEQYF
TRBV7-2,TRBJ1-5,-,CASSSTGGGEPQHF
TRBV28,TRBJ2-5,-,CASSSPGYETQYF
TRBV5-4,TRBJ2-2,-,CASSLFPGLDTGELFF
TRBV7-8,TRBJ2-7,-,CASSRLAGASSYEQYF
TRBV27,TRBJ1-1,-,CASSSRGDWGTEAFF
TRBV5-4,TRBJ1-2,-,CASSSVRQGLDYGYTF
TRBV6-9,TRBJ1-1,-,CASSRDPNTEAFF
TRBV4-2,TRBJ2-7,-,CASRGTGSYEQYF
TRBV2,TRBJ1-1,-,CASRVRGLNTEAFF
TRBV19,TRBJ1-4,-,CASSIGVEEKLFF
TRBV6-5,TRBJ1-5,few,CASRGAYSNQPQHF
TRBV6-1,TRBJ1-2,-,CASSAPEGAYGYTF
TRBV4-1,TRBJ2-7,-,CASSQGSAGGLYEQYF
TRBV18,TRBJ2-2,-,CASSPTDKRGELFF
TRBV1,TRBJ2-5,-,CTSSQVGGVVETQYF
TRBV18,TRBJ2-1,-,CASSAGGLGEISNEQFF